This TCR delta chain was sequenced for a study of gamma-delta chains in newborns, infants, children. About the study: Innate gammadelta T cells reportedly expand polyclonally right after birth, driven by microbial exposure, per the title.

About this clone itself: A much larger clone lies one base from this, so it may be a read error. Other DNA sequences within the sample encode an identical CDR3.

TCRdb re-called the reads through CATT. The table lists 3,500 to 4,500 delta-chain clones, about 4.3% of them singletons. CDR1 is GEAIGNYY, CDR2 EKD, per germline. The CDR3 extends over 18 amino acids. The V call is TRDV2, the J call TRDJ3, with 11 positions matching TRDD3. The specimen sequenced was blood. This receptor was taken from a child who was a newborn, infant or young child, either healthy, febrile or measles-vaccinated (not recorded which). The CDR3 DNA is TGTGCCTGTGACGTACTGGGGGATAGCTCCTGGGACACTCGACAGATGTTTTTC. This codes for CACDVLGDSSWDTRQMFF.